One sample yielded the 24 T cell receptor beta chains listed below, sequenced in a study of response to subunit inactivated influenza vaccine (dated by TCRdb to the late 2010s). The library was produced with RT-PCR. This sample was sequenced with an Illumina HiSeq 2500. TCRdb took the public reads, trimmed them with fastp at Q25, ran MiXCR for clone calling and kept in-frame beta chains. Rows are combined by CDR3 protein, so each entry shows the most common genes and DNA. Here the sample has hundreds of thousands of distinct CDR3 sequences; approximately 12% occur a single time. In total, the top ten clones hold roughly 10% of the sample. The sample here was PBMCs from blood, taken on the day of vaccination. The receptors stem from a man aged 45-65 years who received an inactivated influenza vaccine. Donor details come from another sample of the same person, matched by shared clones.

The chain carries TRBV6-5 and TRBJ1-1; D perhaps matches TRBD1 (5 bases). Germline CDR1 reads MNHEY; CDR2 reads SVGAGI. There are 15 residues in the CDR3. The V end was cut by 4 bases, the J end by 2 bases, with 14 bases between. CDR3 nucleotides: TGTGCCAGCAGTTGGGGGACGCCCAAAAACACTGAAGCTTTCTTT. Protein sequence: CASSWGTPKNTEAFF.

This clonotype was seen a few times. The chain joins TRBV27 to TRBJ2-7, with 9 bases aligning to TRBD2. Germline CDR1 reads MNHEY; CDR2 reads SMNVEV (reference sequence). This CDR3 contains 15 residues. Losses at the gene ends were 2 bases for V and 6 bases for J; bases not matched to a gene: 8. For the CDR3, the DNA is TGTGCCAGCAGTTTACTAGCTAGCGGGAAGGGCGAGCAGTACTTC. It yields the protein CASSLLASGKGEQYF.

This clonotype was counted many times. The CDR3 reads CASSPTGAANTGELFF. In DNA form, the CDR3 reads TGCGCCAGCAGCCCTACGGGGGCAGCGAACACCGGGGAGCTGTTTTTT. This chain connects TRBV4-3 to TRBJ2-2, with D possibly called TRBD1 or TRBD2 (6 bases each). V lost 4 bases and J 0 bases, leaving 12 bases between the germline ends. Per germline, CDR1 LGHNA and CDR2 YSLEER. The CDR3 runs to 16 residues.

The chain links TRBV12-3 or TRBV12-4 to TRBJ1-2; D not resolved. Between the trimmed V and J ends, which lost 2 bases and 4 bases, there was a span of 14 bases. There are 15 residues in the CDR3. The CDR3 region has the DNA TGTGCCAGCAGTTTATCCAGACGAGACCTCTATGGCTACACCTTC. This codes for CASSLSRRDLYGYTF.

V gene TRBV12-3 or TRBV12-4 combines with J gene TRBJ1-5; possibly TRBD1 for D (5 bases). Between the trimmed V and J ends, which lost 3 bases and 1 base, there was a span of 19 bases. This CDR3 has 18 amino acids. CDR3 in DNA: TGTGCCAGCAGTTTTGAGTTCAGGCAGGGTAGGAGCAATCAGCCCCAGCATTTT. Protein sequence: CASSFEFRQGRSNQPQHF.

This chain uses TRBV18 with TRBJ1-1, with 11 bases lining up with TRBD1. This CDR3 comprises 17 residues. CDR1 KGHSH and CDR2 LQKENI come from the germline V gene. With 0 bases clipped from V and 4 bases from J, the junction kept 7 bases outside the gene matches. In DNA form, the CDR3 reads TGTGCCAGCTCACCACCGGACAGGGGGCAGTGGGGCACTGAAGCTTTCTTT. Translated, it gives CASSPPDRGQWGTEAFF.

This chain uses TRBV12-3 or TRBV12-4 with TRBJ2-5, with 10 positions matching TRBD2. There are 16 residues in the CDR3. With 0 bases clipped from V and 4 bases from J, the junction kept 5 bases outside the gene matches. The DNA of the CDR3 is TGTGCCAGCAGTTTAGCCGGGACTAGCGAGAGAGAGACCCAGTACTTC. Its translation is CASSLAGTSERETQYF.

Only a few counts were recorded for this clonotype. The chain uses TRBV9 and TRBJ2-5; a weak D match, TRBD1 (5 bases). The CDR3 is 15 residues long. Per the germline V gene, CDR1 is SGDLS and CDR2 is YYNGEE. The V gene lost 0 bases and the J gene lost 4 bases, with 13 bases spanning the gap. The CDR3 loop reads CASSVAPTASETQYF. In DNA form, the CDR3 reads TGTGCCAGCAGCGTAGCTCCGACAGCCTCAGAGACCCAGTACTTC.

This clonotype was seen a few times. The V gene is TRBV5-1, the J gene TRBJ1-1; TRBD1 matches at 9 bases. This CDR3 is built from 13 residues. CDR1 SGHRS and CDR2 YFSETQ come from the germline V gene. V lost 3 bases and J lost 11; bases outside the gene matches: 8. The CDR3 bases are TGCGCCAGCAGCTCGGACAGGGGTATTTATGCTTTCTTT. It specifies CASSSDRGIYAFF.

This clonotype appeared many times. The chain recombines TRBV11-1 with TRBJ2-1; TRBD2 agrees at 8 bases. CDR3 length equals 20 residues. J gave up 7 bases and V 5 bases, and 25 bases lay outside the gene matches. The germline V gene encodes CDR1 SGHAT and CDR2 FQDESV (reference sequence). The CDR3 loop is CASSLPIGVAGKDFGNEQFF. As DNA, the CDR3 is TGTGCCAGCAGCCTACCTATTGGGGTAGCGGGGAAGGATTTCGGTAATGAGCAGTTCTTC.

This clonotype turned up a few times. V gene TRBV20-1 combines with J gene TRBJ1-6; possible D gene TRBD1, 6 bases. Germline loops: CDR1 DFQATT, CDR2 SNEGSKA (reference sequence). This CDR3 has 13 amino acids. V lost 4 bases and J 5 bases, leaving 9 bases between the germline ends. The CDR3 region has the DNA TGCAGTGCTAAGGGGGAGAATAATTCACCCCTCCACTTT. Its translation is CSAKGENNSPLHF.

CDR3 nucleotides: TGTGCCAGCAGTTTATCGGTCCTAGCAGGCTCCGAGCAGTACTTC. Translating gives CASSLSVLAGSEQYF. The chain has TRBV27 and TRBJ2-7, with D possibly TRBD2 on 5 matching bases. This CDR3 has 15 residues. Germline V gene lookup returns CDR1 MNHEY and CDR2 SMNVEV (reference sequence). With 0 bases removed from V and 6 bases from J, the gap between germline ends came to 15 bases.

This clonotype has more than one count but fewer than ten. The chain has TRBV7-9 and TRBJ2-1; TRBD1 matches 10 bases. The germline V gene has CDR1 SEHNR and CDR2 FQNEAQ (reference sequence). V was pared by 6 bases and J by 8 bases, with 4 bases of the junction left unmatched. This CDR3 is 13 amino acids long. The CDR3, as DNA: TGTGCCAGCAGGACAGGGGGCGGATATGAGCAGTTCTTC. This gives the protein CASRTGGGYEQFF.

This clonotype was detected many times. The V and J genes are TRBV12-3 or TRBV12-4 and TRBJ1-5; 11 bases fit TRBD1. The CDR3 loop spans 16 amino acids. Trimming cost V 4 bases and J 6 bases; bases outside gene matches: 8. The DNA for the CDR3 is TGTGCCAGCAGTTCCGGACAGGGGGCATCTGTTCAGCCCCAGCATTTT. Its protein is CASSSGQGASVQPQHF.

The gene calls are TRBV5-1 and TRBJ2-3, with D perhaps matching TRBD2 (6 bases). This CDR3 has 19 residues. Between the trimmed V and J ends, which lost 0 bases and 4 bases, there was a span of 24 bases. Germline CDR1 is SGHRS and CDR2 is YFSETQ. CDR3 nucleotide sequence: TGCGCCAGCAGCTTGGTTGCCGGACAAACTCTAGGAGGGGCAGATACGCAGTATTTT. As protein: CASSLVAGQTLGGADTQYF. The complete variable domain, with remaining parts taken from reference TRBV5-1 and TRBJ2-3, reads KAGVTQTPRYLIKTRGQQVTLSCSPISGHRSVSWYQQTPGQGLQFLFEYFSETQRNKGNFPGRFSGRQFSNSRSEMNVSTLELGDSALYLCASSLVAGQTLGGADTQYFGPGTRLTVL.

V usage is TRBV6-2 or TRBV6-3 and J usage is TRBJ2-3, with a possible D match to TRBD1 (5 bases). The germline V gene has CDR1 MNHEY and CDR2 SVGEGT. With 2 bases removed from V and 4 bases from J, the gap between germline ends came to 13 bases. The CDR3 length is 15 residues. The DNA of the CDR3 is TGTGCCAGCAGTTACGCAGGGAATGGGGCAGATACGCAGTATTTT. Its translation is CASSYAGNGADTQYF.

This clonotype appeared many times. The gene calls are TRBV6-2 or TRBV6-3 and TRBJ2-5; D not certain. This CDR3 is 11 amino acids long. Trimming took 3 bases from V and 5 from J, leaving 4 bases between them. Germline V gene data show CDR1 as MNHEY and CDR2 as SVGEGT. The CDR3 region is CASSYMETQYF. In DNA, the CDR3 is TGTGCCAGCAGTTATATGGAGACCCAGTACTTC.

In this sample, this clonotype turned up many times. The CDR3 is CASSQDPTGEGPLHF. CDR3 in DNA: TGCGCCAGCAGCCAAGATCCAACAGGGGAAGGACCCCTCCACTTT. The V and J genes are TRBV4-3 and TRBJ1-6, with 7 bases lining up with TRBD1. CDR3 length: 15 amino acids. CDR1 and CDR2 (germline): LGHNA, YSLEER. V shed 0 bases and J 12 bases; nucleotides not matched to a gene: 8.

The chain uses TRBV29-1 and TRBJ2-1; a weak D match, TRBD1 (6 bases). The ends were cut back, 2 bases at V and 2 bases at J, with 16 bases in the middle. Germline CDR1 is SQVTM and CDR2 is ANQGSEA. The CDR3 consists of 16 residues. The CDR3 DNA reads TGCAGCGTTGAATCCAGGACAGACCTGACCTACAATGAGCAGTTCTTC. Its translation: CSVESRTDLTYNEQFF.

This clonotype was detected only a few times. The J gene is TRBJ1-3, the V gene TRBV2; perhaps TRBD1 as D (5 bases). Between the trimmed V and J ends, which lost 6 bases and 0 bases, there was a span of 15 bases. Per germline, CDR1 SNHLY and CDR2 FYNNEI. This CDR3 has 16 amino acids. CDR3 sequence (DNA): TGTGCCAGCAGATCCCCGGGACGGGACTCTGGAAACACCATATATTTT. Its protein is CASRSPGRDSGNTIYF.

The chain recombines TRBV6-1 with TRBJ1-5; unclear D gene. Looked up from germline, CDR1 is MNHNS and CDR2 is SASEGT. The V end lost 6 bases, the J end lost 0 bases, and 15 bases lay between the germline ends. CDR3 length: 16 amino acids. DNA of the CDR3: TGTGCCAGCAGACGCGCCACAGATTATAGCAATCAGCCCCAGCATTTT. This sequence encodes CASRRATDYSNQPQHF.

This chain uses TRBV27 with TRBJ1-1; D not certain. CDR1 and CDR2 from the germline V gene are MNHEY and SMNVEV (reference sequence). Trimming stripped 2 bases from V and 1 base from J, with 8 bases between. CDR3 length: 14 amino acids. The CDR3 nucleotides read TGTGCCAGCAGTTTAACCCTGCCGAACACTGAAGCTTTCTTT. It is translated as CASSLTLPNTEAFF.

This clonotype was detected only a few times. The J gene is TRBJ1-1, the V gene TRBV5-5; possibly TRBD1 for D (6 bases). V was pared by 0 bases and J by 4 bases, with 7 bases between. The CDR3 length is 13 residues. Germline CDR1 SGHKS, CDR2 YYEKEE (reference sequence). The CDR3 coding sequence is TGTGCCAGCAGCTTGGACAGGGTCACTGAAGCTTTCTTT. Amino acids: CASSLDRVTEAFF. The variable domain in full, with the rest retrieved from reference TRBV5-5 and TRBJ1-1, is DAGVTQSPTHLIKTRGQQVTLRCSPISGHKSVSWYQQVLGQGPQFIFQYYEKEERGRGNFPDRFSARQFPNYSSELNVNALLLGDSALYLCASSLDRVTEAFFGQGTRLTVV.

This chain connects TRBV12-3 or TRBV12-4 to TRBJ2-3; no firm D call. The ends were cut back, 2 bases at V and 4 bases at J, with 19 bases in the middle. The CDR3 is 17 amino acids. Written as DNA, the CDR3 is TGTGCCAGCAGTTTACGGTTCTCCGCTATCGCAGCAGATACGCAGTATTTT. Translation: CASSLRFSAIAADTQYF.